This T cell receptor beta chain was retrieved from a study of patients and donors after allogeneic stem cell transplantation. The V gene lost 0 bases and the J gene lost 7 bases, with 13 bases spanning the gap. CDR1 SGHNT and CDR2 YYREEE come from the germline V gene (reference sequence). The CDR3 runs 15 residues. The sample holds a few counts of this clonotype. TCRdb reanalysed the RT-PCR reads using MiXCR and keeps one entry per CDR3 protein. The sample shows some 230,000 distinct CDR3 sequences, around an eighth of them seen only once. The chain joins TRBV5-4 to TRBJ1-4; no reliable D call. Input material: blood, either unsorted or a sorted T cell fraction (not recorded which). The receptor was isolated from a human donor who was either an allogeneic HSCT recipient or a stem cell or donor lymphocyte infusion donor (not recorded which). It is not recorded whose cells these are; they may come from a transplant donor. The CDR3 DNA follows: TGTGCCAGCAGCTTGGATGGCGCCTGGGGTGAAAAACTGTTTTTT. Encoded protein: CASSLDGAWGEKLFF.